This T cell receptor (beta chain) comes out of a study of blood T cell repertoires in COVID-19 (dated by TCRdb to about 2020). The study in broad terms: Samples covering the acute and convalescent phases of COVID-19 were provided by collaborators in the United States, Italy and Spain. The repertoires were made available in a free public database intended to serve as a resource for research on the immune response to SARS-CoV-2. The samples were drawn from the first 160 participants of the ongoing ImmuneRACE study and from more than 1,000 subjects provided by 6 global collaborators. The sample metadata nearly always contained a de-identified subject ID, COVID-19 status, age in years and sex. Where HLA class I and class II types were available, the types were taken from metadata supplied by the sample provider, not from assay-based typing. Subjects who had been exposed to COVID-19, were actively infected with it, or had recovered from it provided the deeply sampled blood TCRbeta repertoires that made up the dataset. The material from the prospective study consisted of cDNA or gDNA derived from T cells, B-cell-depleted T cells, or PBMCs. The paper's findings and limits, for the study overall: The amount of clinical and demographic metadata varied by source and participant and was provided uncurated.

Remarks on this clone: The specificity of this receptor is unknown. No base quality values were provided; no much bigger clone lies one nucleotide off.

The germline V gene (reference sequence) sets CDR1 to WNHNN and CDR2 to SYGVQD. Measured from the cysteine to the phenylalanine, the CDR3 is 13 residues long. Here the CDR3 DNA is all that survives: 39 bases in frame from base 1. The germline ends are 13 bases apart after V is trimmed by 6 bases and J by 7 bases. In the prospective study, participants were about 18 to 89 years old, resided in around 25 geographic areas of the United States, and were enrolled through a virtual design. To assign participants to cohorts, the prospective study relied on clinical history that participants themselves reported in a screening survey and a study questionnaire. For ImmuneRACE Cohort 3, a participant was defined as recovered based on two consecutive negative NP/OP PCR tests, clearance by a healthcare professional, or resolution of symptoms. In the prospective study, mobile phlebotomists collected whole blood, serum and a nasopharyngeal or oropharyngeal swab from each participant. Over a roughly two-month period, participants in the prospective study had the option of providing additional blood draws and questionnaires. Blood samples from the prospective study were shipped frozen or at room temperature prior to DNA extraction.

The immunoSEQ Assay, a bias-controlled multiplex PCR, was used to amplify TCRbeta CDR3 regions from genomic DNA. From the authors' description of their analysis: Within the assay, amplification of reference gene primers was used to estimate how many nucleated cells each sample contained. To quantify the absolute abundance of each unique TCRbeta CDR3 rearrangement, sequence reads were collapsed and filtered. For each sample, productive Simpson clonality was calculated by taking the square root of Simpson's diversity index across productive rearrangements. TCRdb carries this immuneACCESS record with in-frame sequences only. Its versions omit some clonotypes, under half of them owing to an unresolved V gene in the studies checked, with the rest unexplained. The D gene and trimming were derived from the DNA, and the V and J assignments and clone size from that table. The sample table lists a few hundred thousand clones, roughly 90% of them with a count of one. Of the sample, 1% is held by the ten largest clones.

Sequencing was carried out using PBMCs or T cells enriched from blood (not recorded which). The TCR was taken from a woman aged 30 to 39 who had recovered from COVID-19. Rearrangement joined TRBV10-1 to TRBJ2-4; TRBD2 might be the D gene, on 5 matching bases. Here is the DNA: TGCGCCAGCAGCTTCGGACTGGGGAACATTCAGTACTTC. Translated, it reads CASSFGLGNIQYF.